The following is a T cell receptor (beta chain) sequence with its context. Its target is not known. This sample was taken from a study of CD8 T cell repertoires and HIV-1 epitope variants. The wider study: Separate wells received one of Twenty-five Gag or Nef variant peptides. Points from the study as a whole: Most of the nine antigen-specific clonotypes appeared cross-reactive to autologous or escape variants. This assay reports beta chains of antigen-expanded cells, not T cell function. No clonotypes responded to the TAALDMSHF plasma variant; several recognized KF9, one HW9.

CDR1 and CDR2 (germline): SGDLS, YYNGEE. The CDR3 totals 17 residues. Trimming at V came to 1 base and at J to 3 bases, leaving 11 bases not matched to a gene. Some clones are missing from TCRdb's copy, which holds only in-frame ones; the method was immunoSEQ multiplex PCR. This table has roughly 5,600 clones, about three fifths appearing once. The material sequenced was cultured CD8+ T cells derived from PBMCs. The chain combines TRBV9 with TRBJ1-2, with 8 bases aligning to TRBD1. The receptor was derived from a male donor with HIV. The CDR3 spells CASSVPGPGQEDYGYTF. The CDR3, as DNA: TGTGCCAGCAGCGTACCAGGACCGGGACAGGAGGACTATGGCTACACCTTC.